The T cell receptor (beta chain) under discussion was sequenced for a study of Tregs in tolerant kidney transplant recipients. Data came from immunoSEQ multiplex PCR; TCRdb stores just in-frame clones and leaves some out. Of 20,000 to 25,000 clones in the sample, over 70% were seen once. Germline assignment: CDR1 LNHDA and CDR2 SQIVND (reference sequence). This CDR3 is built from 15 residues. V trimming: 6 bases; J trimming: 4 bases; junction bases outside the gene matches: 9. Recipients received nonmyeloablative bone marrow transplants from related graft donors, with transient mixed chimerism. The sequenced sample was CD8+ T cells from blood (PBMCs), obtained 6 months after the transplant. This receptor was obtained from a human patient who received a combined kidney and bone marrow transplant. The graft donor may have contributed some T cells. The V gene is TRBV19, the J gene TRBJ2-7, with 10 nucleotides matching TRBD1. The CDR3 loop is CASSLTPGQGYEQYF. CDR3 DNA sequence: TGTGCCAGTAGCCTCACTCCGGGACAGGGGTACGAGCAGTACTTC.